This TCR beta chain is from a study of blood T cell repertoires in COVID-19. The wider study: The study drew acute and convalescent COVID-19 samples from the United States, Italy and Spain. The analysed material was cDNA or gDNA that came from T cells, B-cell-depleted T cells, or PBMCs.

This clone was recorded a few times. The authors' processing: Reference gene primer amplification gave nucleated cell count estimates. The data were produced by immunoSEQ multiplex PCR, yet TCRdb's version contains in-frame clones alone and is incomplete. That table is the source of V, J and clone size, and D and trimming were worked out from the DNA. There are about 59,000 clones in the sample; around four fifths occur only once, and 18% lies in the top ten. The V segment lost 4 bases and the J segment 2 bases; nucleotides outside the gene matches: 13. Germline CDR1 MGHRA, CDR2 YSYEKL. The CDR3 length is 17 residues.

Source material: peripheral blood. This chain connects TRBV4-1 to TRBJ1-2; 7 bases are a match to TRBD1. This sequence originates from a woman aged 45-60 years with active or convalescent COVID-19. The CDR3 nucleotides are TGCGCCAGCAGCCCTTTTCCTCGACAGGGCCCAAACTATGGCTACACCTTC. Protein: CASSPFPRQGPNYGYTF.